This T cell receptor beta chain was identified during a study of OX40 agonist ivuxolimab in advanced cancers. Turning to the study itself: Patients were dosed intravenously with ivuxolimab at 0.01 to 10 mg/kg every 2 weeks. General study results and limits: CD8+ T cells showed, on average, more clonal expansion than CD4+ cells.

Method: immunoSEQ multiplex PCR; TCRdb's copy keeps in-frame clones and lacks some. The sample lists tens of thousands of clones; 65% to 85% were seen once. The V gene's germline CDR1 is LNHDA and CDR2 SQIVND (reference sequence). The V and J ends lost 3 bases and 7 bases respectively, with 10 bases between them. The length of the CDR3 is 13 residues. Concerning this clone itself: Its target is not known.

The sequence was obtained from an adult with an advanced solid tumor such as melanoma, head and neck, liver or kidney cancer. J is TRBJ2-1 and V is TRBV19, with a possible D match to TRBD2 (6 bases). The sequences come from CD4+ or CD8+ T cells sorted from blood, collected in a trial of the OX40 agonist ivuxolimab. CDR3 in amino acids: CASSISSGNEQFF. The CDR3, as DNA: TGTGCCAGTAGTATCAGCAGCGGGAATGAGCAGTTCTTC.